The 23 T cell receptor beta chains listed next were all sequenced from one sample in a study of PD-L1 blockade in urothelial cancer (dated by TCRdb to about 2017). In light of the paper, this sample's time point label describes: pretreatment peripheral blood. Library method: the immunoSEQ multiplex PCR assay. TCRdb limited this immuneACCESS table to in-frame rearrangements with V and J called. A share of clones is missing; checked studies link under half to unresolved V genes, and the rest is unexplained. This sample gives 49,000 or so clones in total; about 86% of them show up just once. The top ten clonotypes cover over 20% of the sample. The material sequenced was PBMCs, taken around atezolizumab (anti-PD-L1) treatment. The receptors stem from a man in his sixties with urothelial cancer.

This clone showed up just a few times. The chain carries TRBV6-5 and TRBJ1-5; 7 nucleotides agree with TRBD1. This CDR3 spans 14 amino acids. V dropped 6 bases and J dropped 3; count of bases not matched to a gene: 5. Germline assignment: CDR1 MNHEY and CDR2 SVGAGI. The CDR3 DNA is TGTGCCAGCAGGCCGGGACAGAACAATCAGCCCCAGCATTTT. It translates to CASRPGQNNQPQHF.

The rearrangement joins TRBV6-5 to TRBJ2-7; 8 nucleotides line up with TRBD1. Germline V gene data show CDR1 as MNHEY and CDR2 as SVGAGI. This CDR3 contains 12 residues. Unmatched junction bases numbered 3, after V lost 8 bases and J lost 3 bases. The CDR3 is CASLDRGYEQYF. Written as DNA, the CDR3 is TGTGCCAGCCTCGACAGGGGCTACGAGCAGTACTTC.

This chain connects TRBV21-1 to TRBJ1-5. TRBV21-1 is an annotated pseudogene. The CDR3 has 14 amino acids. The CDR3 DNA is TGTGCCAGCAGCAAACCCTACCTCAATCAGCCCCAGCATTTT. This sequence encodes CASSKPYLNQPQHF.

V and J are TRBV6-6 and TRBJ1-4; D possibly corresponds to TRBD1 (6 bases). CDR3 length equals 15 residues. V was clipped by 6 bases and J by 8 bases, with 19 bases between them. From germline, CDR1 is MNHNY and CDR2 SVGAGI (reference sequence). This CDR3 reads CASRSQGGAREKLFF. The CDR3 DNA sequence: TGTGCCAGCAGGTCACAGGGAGGGGCGAGGGAAAAACTGTTTTTT.

The J gene is TRBJ2-3, the V gene TRBV4-1, with 7 bases identical to TRBD2. The ends lost 4 bases at V and 3 bases at J; junction bases unmatched: 13. The CDR3 is 17 residues long. CDR1 and CDR2 from the germline V gene are MGHRA and YSYEKL. The CDR3 is CASSPSQGGRTTDTQYF. The CDR3 DNA follows: TGCGCCAGCAGCCCCTCCCAAGGCGGGAGAACTACAGATACGCAGTATTTT.

The V call is TRBV12-5, the J call TRBJ2-7, with no clear D. The V end was cut by 5 bases, the J end by 2 bases, with 19 bases between. The CDR3 extends over 16 amino acids. Germline CDR1 is LGHNT and CDR2 is FRNRAP. The CDR3 nucleotides read TGTGCTAGTGGTCTACTGGGCCCTACAAGAGCCTACGAGCAGTACTTC. Protein sequence: CASGLLGPTRAYEQYF.

The chain couples TRBV28 to TRBJ1-5; 8 nucleotides agree with TRBD1. V gave up 1 base and J gave up 6 bases; unmatched junction bases: 8. This CDR3 region has 16 residues. Germline assignment: CDR1 MDHEN and CDR2 SYDVKM. In DNA form, the CDR3 reads TGTGCCAGCAGTTTATTAAGTCAGGGGGCCGGTCAGCCCCAGCATTTT. Translated, it gives CASSLLSQGAGQPQHF.

V usage is TRBV4-2 and J usage is TRBJ2-7; 9 bases match TRBD2. The CDR3 is 16 residues long. Unmatched junction bases numbered 4, after V lost 0 bases and J lost 1 base. CDR1 and CDR2 (germline): LGHNA, YNFKEQ. Here the CDR3 DNA reads TGTGCCAGCAGCCAAGATTCGAGCGGGAGGTCCTACGAGCAGTACTTC. As protein: CASSQDSSGRSYEQYF.

The V gene is TRBV30, the J gene TRBJ1-5; the D is unclear. This CDR3 contains 13 residues. Trimming stripped 0 bases from V and 6 bases from J, with 9 bases between. In germline, CDR1 is GTSNPN, CDR2 SVGIG (reference sequence). CDR3 DNA sequence: TGTGCCTGGAGTGTACGTGAGCGTCAGCCCCAGCATTTT. Translating it yields CAWSVRERQPQHF.

This clone was observed once. The chain couples TRBV28 to TRBJ1-2; a weak D match, TRBD1 (5 bases). Trimming pared 8 bases from V and 4 bases from J, leaving 17 bases between. Germline CDR1 MDHEN, CDR2 SYDVKM. The CDR3 runs to 14 residues. CDR3 protein: CASALRGNGYGYTF. The DNA for the CDR3 is TGTGCCAGCGCCTTGCGGGGCAACGGCTATGGCTACACCTTC.

The chain links TRBV5-5 to TRBJ2-1, with 12 nucleotides matching TRBD2. The CDR3 runs 15 residues. The junction had 3 bases not matched to a gene; V was cut back by 0 bases and J by 8 bases. Germline CDR1 is SGHKS and CDR2 is YYEKEE (reference sequence). The CDR3 DNA sequence: TGTGCCAGCAGCTTGGGACTAGCGGGGGTGGATGAGCAGTTCTTC. It encodes CASSLGLAGVDEQFF.

V usage is TRBV7-2 and J usage is TRBJ2-3; 7 bases match TRBD2. Germline-derived CDR1 and CDR2 are SGHTA and FQGNSA. V shed 6 bases, J shed 2 bases, and the junction held 8 bases outside the gene matches. There are 15 residues in the CDR3. The CDR3 reads CASRASQRDTDTQYF. The CDR3 coding sequence is TGTGCCAGCAGAGCCTCTCAGCGGGACACAGATACGCAGTATTTT.

This chain links TRBV7-3 with TRBJ2-3; a possible D gene is TRBD1 (6 bases). The CDR3 runs to 15 residues. The germline V and J ends were trimmed by 0 bases and 2 bases, with 9 bases remaining between them. Germline assignment: CDR1 SGHTA and CDR2 FQGTGA. CDR3 region: CASSLTQGSTDTQYF. CDR3 sequence (DNA): TGTGCCAGCAGCTTAACCCAGGGGTCCACAGATACGCAGTATTTT.

This clone appeared a single time. This chain links TRBV5-4 with TRBJ1-1, with 7 nucleotides matching TRBD1. Trimming cost V 3 bases and J 1 base; bases outside gene matches: 3. CDR3 length: 14 residues. CDR1 is SGHNT, CDR2 YYREEE, per germline (reference sequence). The CDR3 DNA reads TGTGCCAGCAGCTCCAGACAGGGGAACACTGAAGCTTTCTTT. It is translated as CASSSRQGNTEAFF.

This clone was observed once. The CDR3 region is CASSVMRVGGNTIYF. The CDR3, as DNA: TGTGCCAGCAGTGTCATGAGGGTTGGTGGAAACACCATATATTTT. The chain carries TRBV2 and TRBJ1-3; D uncertain. CDR1 SNHLY and CDR2 FYNNEI come from the germline V gene. The CDR3 has 15 residues. Between the trimmed V and J ends, which lost 4 bases and 3 bases, there was a span of 13 bases.

As DNA, the CDR3 is TGCGCCAGCAGCATACAGGGGGCGGACGGTCAGCCCCAGCATTTT. It yields the protein CASSIQGADGQPQHF. The genes are TRBV5-1 and TRBJ1-5; TRBD1 aligns across 9 bases. The CDR3 spans 15 residues. V was clipped by 4 bases and J by 6 bases; unmatched bases: 8. Germline-derived CDR1 and CDR2 are SGHRS and YFSETQ.

The chain uses TRBV30 and TRBJ2-7, with 9 bases identical to TRBD1. V trimming: 1 base; J trimming: 3 bases; junction bases outside the gene matches: 4. In germline, CDR1 is GTSNPN, CDR2 SVGIG (reference sequence). The CDR3 extends over 14 amino acids. CDR3 bases: TGTGCCTGGAGTGATGGGACAGGGTACTACGAGCAGTACTTC. Translated: CAWSDGTGYYEQYF.

This chain connects TRBV18 to TRBJ1-5, with D hard to call. Germline CDR1 is KGHSH and CDR2 is LQKENI. The length of the CDR3 is 17 residues. Trimming left V 2 bases short and J 4 bases short, with 18 bases between. DNA of the CDR3: TGTGCCAGCTCACCAAACGTTGGGCAGGATGGGAATCAGCCCCAGCATTTT. It is translated as CASSPNVGQDGNQPQHF.

This clone was detected many times. The chain couples TRBV5-6 to TRBJ1-1; no definite D call. The V gene's germline CDR1 is SGHDT and CDR2 YYEEEE. Trimming took off 4 bases at V and 4 bases at J, with 11 bases between the two ends. The CDR3 is made up of 13 amino acids. In nucleotides, the CDR3 is TGTGCCAGCAGCCCCTCGACGGGCACTGAAGCTTTCTTT. This translates into CASSPSTGTEAFF.

This clone was recorded only once. The J gene is TRBJ1-6, the V gene TRBV5-6, with 9 bases aligning to TRBD1. The junction had 7 bases not matched to a gene; V was cut back by 2 bases and J by 10 bases. In germline, CDR1 is SGHDT, CDR2 YYEEEE. CDR3 size: 15 residues. CDR3 in amino acids: CASSLPGTGKSPLHF. The CDR3 region has the DNA TGTGCCAGCAGCTTACCCGGGACAGGGAAATCACCCCTCCACTTT.

This clone showed up many times. The J gene is TRBJ2-3, the V gene TRBV5-8; 10 bases line up with TRBD1. V shed 0 bases and J 4 bases; nucleotides not matched to a gene: 11. This CDR3 has 18 amino acids. In germline, CDR1 is SGHTS, CDR2 YDEGEE. The CDR3 protein is CASSLALGQGFISDTQYF. CDR3 nucleotide sequence: TGTGCCAGCAGCTTGGCCTTGGGACAGGGGTTTATCTCAGATACGCAGTATTTT.

This chain links TRBV5-6 with TRBJ1-4; a weak D match, TRBD1 (5 bases). The CDR3 has 17 amino acids. Deletions cut 4 bases from V and 3 bases from J, with 19 bases between. Germline values: CDR1 SGHDT, CDR2 YYEEEE. In DNA form, the CDR3 reads TGTGCCAGCAGCCCCGGGGGAAAAACTCGACCTAATGAAAAACTGTTTTTT. Encoded protein: CASSPGGKTRPNEKLFF. The full variable domain, with the rest looked up from reference TRBV5-6 and TRBJ1-4, is DAGVTQSPTHLIKTRGQQVTLRCSPKSGHDTVSWYQQALGQGPQFIFQYYEEEERQRGNFPDRFSGHQFPNYSSELNVNALLLGDSALYLCASSPGGKTRPNEKLFFGSGTQLSVL.

The table lists this clone with a count of one. The V gene is TRBV30, the J gene TRBJ1-4; 8 bases are shared with TRBD1. From germline, CDR1 is GTSNPN and CDR2 SVGIG (reference sequence). J lost 8 bases, V lost 2 bases, and 13 bases had no gene match. The CDR3 spans 16 residues. The CDR3 DNA is TGTGCCTGGAGTCCCTTTGGGACAGGACTTTGGGAAAAACTGTTTTTT. It codes for CAWSPFGTGLWEKLFF.